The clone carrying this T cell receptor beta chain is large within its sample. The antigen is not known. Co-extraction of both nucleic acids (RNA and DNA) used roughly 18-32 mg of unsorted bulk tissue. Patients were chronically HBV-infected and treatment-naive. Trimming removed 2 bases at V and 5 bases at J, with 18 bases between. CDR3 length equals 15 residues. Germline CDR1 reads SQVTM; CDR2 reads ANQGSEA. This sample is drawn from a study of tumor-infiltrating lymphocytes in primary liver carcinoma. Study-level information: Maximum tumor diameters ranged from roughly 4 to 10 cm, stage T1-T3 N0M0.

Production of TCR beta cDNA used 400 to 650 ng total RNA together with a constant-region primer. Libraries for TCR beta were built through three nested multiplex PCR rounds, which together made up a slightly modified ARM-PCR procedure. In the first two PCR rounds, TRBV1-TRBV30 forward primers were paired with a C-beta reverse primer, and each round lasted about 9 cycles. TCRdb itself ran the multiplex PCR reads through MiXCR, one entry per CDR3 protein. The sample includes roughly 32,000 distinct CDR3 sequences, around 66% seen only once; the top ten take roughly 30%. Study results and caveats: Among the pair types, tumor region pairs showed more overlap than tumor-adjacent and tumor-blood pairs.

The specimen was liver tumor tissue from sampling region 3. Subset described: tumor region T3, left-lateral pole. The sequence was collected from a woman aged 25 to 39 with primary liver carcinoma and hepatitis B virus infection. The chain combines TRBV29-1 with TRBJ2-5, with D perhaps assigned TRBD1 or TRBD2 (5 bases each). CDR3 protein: CSVETGRGVRETQYF. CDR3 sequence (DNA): TGCAGCGTTGAAACCGGAAGGGGAGTGAGGGAGACCCAGTACTTC.